What follows describes a single TCR beta chain. What it recognizes is unknown. The sample comes from a study of T cells expressing NK-cell markers. Looking at the study overall: With respect to HCMV, seven of the eight sequenced donors were seropositive, and one was seronegative. Study-wide results and caveats: Where several donors were concerned, these clonotypes also led the CD3+CD56-NKG2C+ fraction.

In germline, CDR1 is LGHNA, CDR2 YSLEER. The CDR3 loop spans 16 amino acids. The authors made TCR beta cDNA libraries by 5'RACE template switching. This switching added a universal primer site and UMIs. TCRdb derives one entry per CDR3 protein from the 5' RACE reads, leaving out DNA. In all, the sample yields around 260,000 distinct CDR3 sequences. The sequence derives from a woman between 18 and 70 years old in good health. The sequenced sample consisted of blood T cells: a sorted CD56 or NKG2C T cell subset, CD4+ or CD8+ T cells, or bulk PBMC T cells (not recorded which). The chain employs TRBV4-3 and TRBJ2-1; TCRdb outputs TRBD2, but without DNA this stays unchecked. The CDR3 sequence is CASSQDISGRAFEQFF.